The rows below give T cell receptor beta chains drawn from one sample of a study of cytomegalovirus exposure and HLA in healthy donors. Clones were sequenced by immunoSEQ multiplex PCR, and TCRdb holds only the in-frame ones, with some missing. The table shows about 200,000 clones, with around four fifths occurring only once. The sequenced sample consisted of PBMCs. These receptors were obtained from a woman aged 40 to 55 in good health and CMV-seronegative. The CDR3 runs from the conserved cysteine through the conserved F or W. D genes are given only for firm matches. Not every row has a clone size; where given, it reads once, few, many or a size class.

V gene	clone size	J gene	D gene	CDR3 protein	CDR3 DNA
TRBV6-1	NA	TRBJ2-7	NA	CASSDPGTATYEQYF	TGTGCCAGCAGTGACCCCGGGACTGCGACCTACGAGCAGTACTTC
TRBV5-4	NA	TRBJ1-2	NA	CASRHDIRDGYTF	TGTGCCAGCAGACACGACATCAGGGATGGCTACACCTTC
TRBV5-1	NA	TRBJ2-3	TRBD2	CASSLGGVTGGSTDTQYF	TGCGCCAGCAGCTTGGGAGGGGTAACGGGAGGGAGCACAGATACGCAGTATTTT
TRBV5-6	NA	TRBJ2-2	NA	CASSHQNTGELFF	TGTGCCAGCAGCCATCAAAACACCGGGGAGCTGTTTTTT
TRBV2	once	TRBJ1-4	NA	CASRIFMGREKLFF	TGTGCCAGCAGGATATTTATGGGGAGGGAAAAACTGTTTTTT
TRBV2	NA	TRBJ2-1	TRBD2	CASSSGLADTSYNEQFF	TGTGCCAGCAGTTCGGGGCTAGCGGATACCTCCTACAATGAGCAGTTCTTC
TRBV2	NA	TRBJ2-5	NA	CASSEAGVGSGYF	TGTGCCAGCAGTGAAGCCGGGGTAGGCTCCGGGTACTTC
TRBV27	NA	TRBJ2-1	TRBD1	CASSLGQGPGRAYNEQFF	TGTGCCAGCAGTTTGGGACAGGGACCTGGACGGGCCTACAATGAGCAGTTCTTC
TRBV11-2	NA	TRBJ2-1	NA	CASTQSVSDWWGVQFF	TGTGCCAGCACCCAATCGGTCAGTGATTGGTGGGGGGTGCAGTTCTTC
TRBV19	NA	TRBJ1-2	TRBD1	CASIGTGGENGYTF	TGTGCCAGTATCGGGACAGGGGGCGAAAATGGCTACACCTTC
TRBV6-1	NA	TRBJ2-7	TRBD1	CASSEYADRGYEQYF	TGTGCCAGCAGTGAATACGCGGACAGGGGTTACGAGCAGTACTTC
TRBV18	NA	TRBJ1-5	NA	CASSRVGITDQPQHF	TGTGCCAGCTCCAGGGTAGGGATCACGGATCAGCCCCAGCATTTT
TRBV27	NA	TRBJ1-1	TRBD1	CASSPLTGITEAFF	TGTGCCAGCAGTCCCCTGACAGGGATTACTGAAGCTTTCTTT
TRBV25-1	NA	TRBJ1-2	TRBD1	CASSEQGDYGYTF	TGTGCCAGCAGTGAGCAGGGGGATTATGGCTACACCTTC
TRBV27	NA	TRBJ2-1	TRBD2	CASRGDGGSQFF	TGTGCCTCCCGTGGGGACGGGGGGTCGCAGTTCTTC
TRBV19	NA	TRBJ1-5	NA	CASSIYPRVGSNQPQHF	TGTGCCAGTAGTATATACCCCCGGGTCGGAAGCAATCAGCCCCAGCATTTT
TRBV2	NA	TRBJ2-1	NA	CASSEVGLSGNEQFF	TGTGCCAGCAGTGAAGTTGGGCTCAGTGGGAATGAGCAGTTCTTC
TRBV27	NA	TRBJ2-1	NA	CASSHRYSYNEQFF	TGTGCCAGCAGTCATCGCTATTCCTACAATGAGCAGTTCTTC
TRBV29-1	NA	TRBJ2-7	TRBD1	CSVEGLTGQKPYEQYF	TGCAGCGTTGAAGGGCTTACGGGACAGAAGCCCTACGAGCAGTACTTC
TRBV2	NA	TRBJ2-3	TRBD2	CASSLGLAGGSSTQYF	TGTGCCAGCAGTTTAGGACTAGCGGGGGGTAGTTCTACGCAGTATTTT
TRBV6-4	few	TRBJ1-2	NA	CASSVDGTLEYTF	TGTGCCAGCAGCGTAGACGGAACATTGGAGTACACCTTC
TRBV4-1	NA	TRBJ2-7	TRBD1	CASSQGLTGTLYEQYF	TGCGCCAGCAGCCAAGGATTGACAGGGACCCTATACGAGCAGTACTTC